These T cell receptor beta chains were read from a single sample in a study of CD8 T cells in Susac syndrome. Using its own MiXCR run on the immunoSEQ multiplex PCR reads, TCRdb lists one record per CDR3 protein. The table includes approximately 140,000 distinct CDR3 sequences, 94% detected once. Sequenced sample: CD8+ T cells from PBMCs. All receptors come from a human donor in good health. Each CDR3 is given without its conserved first and last residue. Size is stated for part of the rows, as once, few or many counts, or as a class when the clone is expanded.

CDR3aa: STGPQH
v_gene: TRBV20-1
abundance: -
j_gene: TRBJ1-5

CDR3aa: ASSQRQSGQPQH
v_gene: TRBV5-6
abundance: -
j_gene: TRBJ1-5

CDR3aa: SVEGLAGDNTGELF
v_gene: TRBV29-1
abundance: -
j_gene: TRBJ2-2

CDR3aa: ASSSGLAGLTYEQY
v_gene: TRBV13
abundance: -
j_gene: TRBJ2-7

CDR3aa: ASSSWTSGILPHEQY
v_gene: TRBV7-9
abundance: -
j_gene: TRBJ2-7

CDR3aa: ASRSPFEAF
v_gene: TRBV2
abundance: -
j_gene: TRBJ1-1

CDR3aa: ASSVPGPRAF
v_gene: TRBV5-1
abundance: once
j_gene: TRBJ1-1

CDR3aa: ASSWRASHEQY
v_gene: TRBV6-5
abundance: -
j_gene: TRBJ2-7

CDR3aa: ASSLKGVGQPQH
v_gene: TRBV28
abundance: -
j_gene: TRBJ1-5

CDR3aa: ASSHSEDRLNQPQH
v_gene: TRBV4-2
abundance: -
j_gene: TRBJ1-5

CDR3aa: ASSPPGRGCDQPQH
v_gene: TRBV23-1
abundance: -
j_gene: TRBJ1-5

CDR3aa: ASSLIAGGTYEQY
v_gene: TRBV27
abundance: -
j_gene: TRBJ2-7

CDR3aa: ASSFYPGLAGNEQF
v_gene: TRBV7-2
abundance: -
j_gene: TRBJ2-1

CDR3aa: ASTEIFGDEQF
v_gene: TRBV6-2/TRBV6-3
abundance: -
j_gene: TRBJ2-1

CDR3aa: ASSQGTGLAQDTQY
v_gene: TRBV3-1
abundance: -
j_gene: TRBJ2-3

CDR3aa: ASSQDRTHGETQY
v_gene: TRBV14
abundance: once
j_gene: TRBJ2-5

CDR3aa: ASNLDGQETQY
v_gene: TRBV19
abundance: -
j_gene: TRBJ2-5

CDR3aa: ASSLRLSNEQF
v_gene: TRBV12-3/TRBV12-4
abundance: -
j_gene: TRBJ2-1

CDR3aa: ATSDTRFHEQF
v_gene: TRBV24-1
abundance: once
j_gene: TRBJ2-1

CDR3aa: ASPVEY
v_gene: TRBV21-1
abundance: -
j_gene: TRBJ2-7

CDR3aa: SVHADTQY
v_gene: TRBV29-1
abundance: once
j_gene: TRBJ2-3

CDR3aa: ASSKGPAEPYEQY
v_gene: TRBV21-1
abundance: -
j_gene: TRBJ2-7

CDR3aa: ASSPPFSGRETQY
v_gene: TRBV27
abundance: -
j_gene: TRBJ2-5

CDR3aa: ASSSLGNTEAF
v_gene: TRBV13
abundance: -
j_gene: TRBJ1-1

CDR3aa: SVPYRPNEQF
v_gene: TRBV29-1
abundance: -
j_gene: TRBJ2-1

CDR3aa: ASSQDLLQPQH
v_gene: TRBV4-2
abundance: once
j_gene: TRBJ1-5

CDR3aa: SVEAQRGSHYGYT
v_gene: TRBV29-1
abundance: -
j_gene: TRBJ1-2

CDR3aa: ASSSGQGAQTQY
v_gene: TRBV9
abundance: -
j_gene: TRBJ2-5

CDR3aa: ASSLEGPNTEAF
v_gene: TRBV5-1
abundance: -
j_gene: TRBJ1-1

CDR3aa: ASSLRQRGDTQY
v_gene: TRBV27
abundance: -
j_gene: TRBJ2-3

CDR3aa: ASTDKGEQY
v_gene: TRBV5-4
abundance: -
j_gene: TRBJ2-7

CDR3aa: ATCVGQGYEQY
v_gene: TRBV11-2
abundance: once
j_gene: TRBJ2-7

CDR3aa: ASSYRVTGHNYEQY
v_gene: TRBV6-5
abundance: -
j_gene: TRBJ2-7

CDR3aa: SVERTDTYEQY
v_gene: TRBV29-1
abundance: -
j_gene: TRBJ2-7

CDR3aa: ASSLSGGRTRDGYT
v_gene: TRBV27
abundance: -
j_gene: TRBJ1-2

CDR3aa: SSNYGYT
v_gene: TRBV20-1
abundance: -
j_gene: TRBJ1-2

CDR3aa: ASSPGLASHEQY
v_gene: TRBV4-3
abundance: -
j_gene: TRBJ2-7

CDR3aa: SGGDISGKSYNEQF
v_gene: TRBV29-1
abundance: -
j_gene: TRBJ2-1

CDR3aa: ASSREQTGTYYGYT
v_gene: TRBV4-2
abundance: once
j_gene: TRBJ1-2

CDR3aa: SVEDRRLSGNTIY
v_gene: TRBV29-1
abundance: -
j_gene: TRBJ1-3

CDR3aa: SASFAGRVWSYNEQF
v_gene: TRBV20-1
abundance: -
j_gene: TRBJ2-1

CDR3aa: ASSSLDASSYNEQF
v_gene: TRBV27
abundance: -
j_gene: TRBJ2-1

CDR3aa: ASSVGGESYNEQF
v_gene: TRBV9
abundance: -
j_gene: TRBJ2-1

CDR3aa: ASSGKTGLNTEAF
v_gene: TRBV9
abundance: -
j_gene: TRBJ1-1

CDR3aa: ASSYWTGGTLNTEAF
v_gene: TRBV6-5
abundance: -
j_gene: TRBJ1-1

CDR3aa: ASSEWGSYGYT
v_gene: TRBV2
abundance: -
j_gene: TRBJ1-2

CDR3aa: ASSFGGSEQF
v_gene: TRBV27
abundance: few
j_gene: TRBJ2-1

CDR3aa: ASSLLEARAF
v_gene: TRBV11-2
abundance: -
j_gene: TRBJ1-1

CDR3aa: ASTPRGVSNQPQH
v_gene: TRBV27
abundance: -
j_gene: TRBJ1-5

CDR3aa: ATSMIPRDSENQPQH
v_gene: TRBV15
abundance: -
j_gene: TRBJ1-5

CDR3aa: ASSLGEYEQY
v_gene: TRBV28
abundance: -
j_gene: TRBJ2-7

CDR3aa: ASSQGSYEQF
v_gene: TRBV4-1
abundance: -
j_gene: TRBJ2-1

CDR3aa: SVEDVGELF
v_gene: TRBV29-1
abundance: -
j_gene: TRBJ2-2